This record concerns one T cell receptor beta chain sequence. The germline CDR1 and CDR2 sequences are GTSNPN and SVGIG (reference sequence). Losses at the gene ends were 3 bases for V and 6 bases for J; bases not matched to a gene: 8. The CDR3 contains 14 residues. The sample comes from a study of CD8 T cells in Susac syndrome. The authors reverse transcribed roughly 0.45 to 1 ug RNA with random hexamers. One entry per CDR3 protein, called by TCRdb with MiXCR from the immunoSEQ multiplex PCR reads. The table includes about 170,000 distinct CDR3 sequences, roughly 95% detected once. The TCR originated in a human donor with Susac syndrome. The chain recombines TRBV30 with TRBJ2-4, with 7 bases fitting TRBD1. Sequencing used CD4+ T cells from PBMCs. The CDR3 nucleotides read TGTGCCTGGAGCCACGACAGGGTTGGAAACATTCAGTACTTC. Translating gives CAWSHDRVGNIQYF.